These 31 T cell receptor beta chains were all obtained from the same sample, sequenced in a study of T cells after yellow fever vaccination. TCRdb fed the 5' RACE reads into MiXCR, producing one record per CDR3 protein. The data hold 450,000 to 650,000 distinct CDR3 sequences, with 13% observed a single time. The input for sequencing was PBMCs, taken on the day of the yellow fever booster vaccination. These receptors were taken from a man aged 30-40 years who received the YFV17D yellow fever vaccine.

CDR3 in amino acids: CASSRVLRRVGNPRPFQETQYF. The CDR3 nucleotides read TGCGCCAGCAGCCGCGTGCTCCGGAGGGTCGGGAACCCCCGTCCGTTCCAAGAGACCCAGTACTTC. This rearrangement joins TRBV4-1 to TRBJ2-5; D perhaps matches TRBD2 (6 bases). This CDR3 comprises 22 residues. V was trimmed by 4 bases and J by 1 base, leaving 34 bases between them. Germline V gene lookup returns CDR1 MGHRA and CDR2 YSYEKL.

This clonotype occurred many times. This chain links TRBV5-1 with TRBJ2-1; maybe TRBD2 (6 bases). The CDR3 runs 15 residues. Germline CDR1 and CDR2: SGHRS and YFSETQ. V lost 7 bases and J 0 bases, leaving 14 bases between the germline ends. CDR3 nucleotides: TGCGCCAGCGGGACTGACGGTAGCTCCTACAATGAGCAGTTCTTC. It specifies CASGTDGSSYNEQFF.

With regard to this clonotype: A read error may produce the germline difference seen at one junction end. V is TRBV24-1 and J is TRBJ2-7, with D possibly being TRBD1 or TRBD2 (5 bases each). The germline V gene encodes CDR1 KGHDR and CDR2 SFDVKD. This CDR3 is built from 12 residues. The CDR3 loop reads CAISDLGEEQYF. In nucleotides, the CDR3 is TGTGCCATCAGTGATTTAGGGGAGGAGCAGTACTTC.

This chain connects TRBV5-1 to TRBJ1-6; D gene ambiguous. The V end was cut by 0 bases, the J end by 0 bases, with 7 bases between. CDR3 length: 16 amino acids. Germline-derived CDR1 and CDR2 are SGHRS and YFSETQ. This chain's CDR3 is CASSLEAGSYNSPLHF. CDR3 bases: TGCGCCAGCAGCTTGGAGGCGGGCTCCTATAATTCACCCCTCCACTTT.

The V call is TRBV15, the J call TRBJ2-2; the match to TRBD1 covers 9 bases. The CDR3 extends over 17 amino acids. Germline V gene sequence: CDR1 LNHNV, CDR2 YYDKDF (reference sequence). Trimming cost V 4 bases and J 7 bases; bases outside gene matches: 13. The CDR3 reads CATSKPRGTGRDGELFF. The CDR3 DNA follows: TGTGCCACCAGCAAACCCCGAGGGACAGGGAGAGACGGGGAGCTGTTTTTT.

There are a few counts of this clonotype. The J gene is TRBJ2-7, the V gene TRBV7-2, with 8 nucleotides matching TRBD2. The V gene end was trimmed by 5 bases and the J gene end by 2 bases; junction bases not matched to a gene: 8. This CDR3 region has 15 residues. The V gene's germline CDR1 is SGHTA and CDR2 FQGNSA. CDR3 DNA: TGTGCCAGCAGCACTGGCGGGAGGTTTGCCTACGAGCAGTACTTC. Amino acids: CASSTGGRFAYEQYF.

This clonotype came up a few times. The genes are TRBV29-1 and TRBJ2-7; D gene ambiguous. Germline V lookup: CDR1 SQVTM, CDR2 ANQGSEA. The CDR3 has 12 residues. V dropped 4 bases and J dropped 1 base, with 8 bases sitting between them. The CDR3: CSVVELSYEQYF. The CDR3 DNA sequence: TGCAGCGTTGTGGAACTGTCCTACGAGCAGTACTTC.

This clonotype was detected ten times or more. This chain joins TRBV12-3 or TRBV12-4 and TRBJ2-7, with 10 bases that match TRBD1. J gave up 5 bases and V 3 bases, and 7 bases lay outside the gene matches. The CDR3 covers 15 residues. The CDR3 is CASSFLRDRGHEQYF. Written as DNA, the CDR3 is TGTGCCAGCAGTTTCCTCCGGGACAGGGGCCACGAGCAGTACTTC.

This clonotype has a handful of counts. This chain uses TRBV12-3 or TRBV12-4 with TRBJ2-5, with D perhaps matching TRBD1 (5 bases). This CDR3 region has 15 residues. Trimming pared 7 bases from V and 5 bases from J, leaving 20 bases between. The CDR3 DNA is TGTGCCAGCATCCAGGGTACTCTAGGAAGGGAGACCCAGTACTTC. This encodes CASIQGTLGRETQYF.

The V and J genes are TRBV19 and TRBJ2-7; D remains unclear. The ends were cut back, 2 bases at V and 0 bases at J, with 11 bases in the middle. The germline gives CDR1 LNHDA, CDR2 SQIVND (reference sequence). CDR3 length: 15 amino acids. The CDR3 here is CASSISRLASYEQYF. As DNA, the CDR3 is TGTGCCAGTAGTATATCGAGACTGGCCTCCTACGAGCAGTACTTC.

In its sample, this clonotype was seen a few times. This sequence joins TRBV28 and TRBJ1-2; 7 bases are shared with TRBD1. This CDR3 spans 14 amino acids. CDR1 is MDHEN, CDR2 SYDVKM, per germline. V lost 1 base, J lost 2 bases, and 1 base stayed unmatched. The CDR3, as DNA: TGTGCCAGCAGTTTATTCAGGGGGAACTATGGCTACACCTTC. Translating it yields CASSLFRGNYGYTF.

The rearrangement links TRBV7-6 to TRBJ2-5; D is unclear. There are 14 residues in the CDR3. V lost 0 bases, J lost 5 bases, and 10 bases lay in between. Germline CDR1 is SGHVS and CDR2 is FNYEAQ. The CDR3 DNA follows: TGTGCCAGCAGCTTAGCTGTGAGCCTTGAGACCCAGTACTTC. Its protein product is CASSLAVSLETQYF.

This clonotype was detected once. The gene calls are TRBV28 and TRBJ2-2, with 10 bases lining up with TRBD2. CDR1 and CDR2 (germline): MDHEN, SYDVKM. The CDR3 is 17 residues long. J gave up 5 bases and V 5 bases, and 11 bases lay outside the gene matches. CDR3 sequence: CASSPASGRSWTGELFF. In DNA form, the CDR3 reads TGTGCCAGCAGTCCAGCTAGCGGGAGAAGTTGGACCGGGGAGCTGTTTTTT.

This clonotype was seen many times. The chain is built from TRBV27 and TRBJ2-6; D unclear. The CDR3 is made up of 13 amino acids. The germline V gene has CDR1 MNHEY and CDR2 SMNVEV (reference sequence). Trimming removed 6 bases at V and 0 bases at J, with 3 bases between. The DNA for the CDR3 is TGTGCCAGCAGGCCCTCTGGGGCCAACGTCCTGACTTTC. It is translated as CASRPSGANVLTF.

This clonotype has just a few counts. The V gene is TRBV5-1, the J gene TRBJ2-7, with 7 bases aligning to TRBD1. Looked up from germline, CDR1 is SGHRS and CDR2 is YFSETQ. The CDR3 contains 14 residues. V trimming: 6 bases; J trimming: 4 bases; junction bases outside the gene matches: 10. The CDR3 nucleotides are TGCGCCAGCACGAAAGGGGGCGACAGTTACGAGCAGTACTTC. Protein sequence: CASTKGGDSYEQYF.

The V gene is TRBV7-9, the J gene TRBJ1-1; 9 bases match TRBD1. After removal of 3 bases from V and 7 bases from J, the junction contained 9 bases not matched to a gene. The CDR3 totals 15 residues. Germline V gives CDR1 SEHNR, CDR2 FQNEAQ (reference sequence). CDR3 DNA sequence: TGTGCCAGCAGCTTCCGGGACAGGGAAACCGATGAAGCTTTCTTT. This codes for CASSFRDRETDEAFF.

This rearrangement joins TRBV11-2 to TRBJ2-2, with 7 positions matching TRBD2. This CDR3 has 14 amino acids. Trimming took 5 bases from V and 8 from J; bases not matched to a gene: 8. Germline lookup yields CDR1 SGHAT and CDR2 FQNNGV. The CDR3 loop reads CASSQSGAMGELFF. Written as DNA, the CDR3 is TGTGCCAGCAGCCAGAGCGGGGCTATGGGGGAGCTGTTTTTT. Based on the CDR3 plus reference TRBV11-2 and TRBJ2-2, the full variable domain is EAGVAQSPRYKIIEKRQSVAFWCNPISGHATLYWYQQILGQGPKLLIQFQNNGVVDDSQLPKDRFSAERLKGVDSTLKIQPAKLEDSAVYLCASSQSGAMGELFFGEGSRLTVL.

This clonotype was seen a handful of times. This chain links TRBV7-2 with TRBJ2-7; maybe TRBD1 (5 bases). Germline CDR1 reads SGHTA; CDR2 reads FQGNSA. The CDR3 consists of 15 residues. Trimming cost V 5 bases and J 1 base, with 15 bases left between them. The CDR3 here is CASSRGGAESYEQYF. CDR3 in DNA: TGTGCCAGCAGCAGGGGTGGCGCTGAGTCCTACGAGCAGTACTTC.

This clonotype occurred a few times. The genes are TRBV20-1 and TRBJ2-4; no reliable D call. V was trimmed by 3 bases and J by 8 bases, leaving 17 bases between them. This CDR3 region has 14 residues. The germline CDR1 and CDR2 sequences are DFQATT and SNEGSKA (reference sequence). Written as DNA, the CDR3 is TGCAGTGCTAGTAGTACGGAATCCACGGACATTCAGTACTTC. Translated, it gives CSASSTESTDIQYF.

This clonotype was seen a handful of times. The gene calls are TRBV7-9 and TRBJ2-7; TRBD2 aligns across 8 bases. CDR1 is SEHNR and CDR2 is FQNEAQ in the germline V gene (reference sequence). The trim removed 5 bases at V and 2 bases at J, leaving 11 bases unmatched. The CDR3 contains 16 residues. CDR3 nucleotide sequence: TGTGCCAGCAGCAAGAAGTCGGGACTAGAGACCTACGAGCAGTACTTC. Residues: CASSKKSGLETYEQYF.

The V and J genes are TRBV7-2 and TRBJ2-7; TRBD2 agrees at 9 bases. The CDR3 is 16 residues long. Germline trimming cut 4 bases from V and 4 bases from J; bases unmatched to any gene: 11. Per the germline V gene, CDR1 is SGHTA and CDR2 is FQGNSA. Here the CDR3 reads CASSSTVPSGIYEQYF. The CDR3 DNA follows: TGTGCCAGCAGCTCGACGGTCCCTAGCGGGATATACGAGCAGTACTTC. The complete variable domain, with remaining parts taken from reference TRBV7-2 and TRBJ2-7, reads GAGVSQSPSNKVTEKGKDVELRCDPISGHTALYWYRQSLGQGLEFLIYFQGNSAPDKSGLPSDRFSAERTGGSVSTLTIQRTQQEDSAVYLCASSSTVPSGIYEQYFGPGTRLTVT.

V and J are TRBV5-1 and TRBJ2-3; D is possibly TRBD2 (6 bases). The V and J ends lost 0 bases and 1 base respectively, with 12 bases between them. This CDR3 contains 16 residues. CDR1 SGHRS and CDR2 YFSETQ come from the germline V gene. The CDR3 nucleotides are TGCGCCAGCAGCTTGGGTCCGGGAGTTGGCACAGATACGCAGTATTTT. Protein sequence: CASSLGPGVGTDTQYF. The full variable domain, in which reference TRBV5-1 and TRBJ2-3 provide the parts outside the CDR3, is KAGVTQTPRYLIKTRGQQVTLSCSPISGHRSVSWYQQTPGQGLQFLFEYFSETQRNKGNFPGRFSGRQFSNSRSEMNVSTLELGDSALYLCASSLGPGVGTDTQYFGPGTRLTVL.

This clonotype has just a few counts. The V call is TRBV6-1, the J call TRBJ2-7; D perhaps matches TRBD1 (5 bases). CDR3 length: 15 amino acids. Germline CDR1 MNHNS, CDR2 SASEGT. V lost 6 bases and J lost 5, with 20 bases in between. CDR3 nucleotides: TGTGCCAGCAGACCTCAGGGTTCGATTTCGGACGAGCAGTACTTC. Its translation: CASRPQGSISDEQYF.

The J gene is TRBJ2-2, the V gene TRBV5-4, with D maybe TRBD1 (6 bases). Trimming left V 2 bases short and J 1 base short, with 12 bases between. The V gene's germline CDR1 is SGHNT and CDR2 YYREEE (reference sequence). This CDR3 region has 16 residues. CDR3 DNA sequence: TGTGCCAGCAGCTTTTCTGGACAGTTGAACACCGGGGAGCTGTTTTTT. Its translation: CASSFSGQLNTGELFF.

V usage is TRBV3-1 and J usage is TRBJ2-4; D gene ambiguous. The CDR3 consists of 16 residues. CDR1 is LGHDT, CDR2 YNNKEL, per germline (reference sequence). Trimming stripped 7 bases from V and 0 bases from J, with 16 bases between. The CDR3 reads CASTQTSLLAKNIQYF. The CDR3 DNA is TGTGCCAGCACCCAGACCTCACTTCTAGCCAAAAACATTCAGTACTTC.

This clonotype turned up a few times. The chain employs TRBV29-1 and TRBJ2-1; 11 bases fit TRBD2. CDR3 length equals 13 residues. V trimming: 7 bases; J trimming: 8 bases; junction bases outside the gene matches: 7. CDR1 and CDR2 (germline): SQVTM, ANQGSEA. CDR3: CSAETSGADEQFF. In nucleotides, the CDR3 is TGCAGCGCCGAGACTAGCGGGGCTGATGAGCAGTTCTTC.

CDR3 sequence: CASSFPTSGRTNEQFF. CDR3 in DNA: TGTGCCAGCAGTTTCCCGACTAGCGGGAGAACCAATGAGCAGTTCTTC. V usage is TRBV7-9 and J usage is TRBJ2-1; TRBD2 matches at 12 bases. V dropped 6 bases and J dropped 6; count of bases not matched to a gene: 9. This CDR3 is built from 16 residues. Per the germline V gene, CDR1 is SEHNR and CDR2 is FQNEAQ (reference sequence).

This clonotype has only a few counts. The V gene is TRBV20-1, the J gene TRBJ2-3; TRBD2 agrees at 12 bases. V lost 3 bases to trimming and J lost 3 bases; unmatched junction nucleotides: 4. CDR1 and CDR2 from the germline V gene are DFQATT and SNEGSKA (reference sequence). The CDR3 loop spans 15 amino acids. This CDR3 is CSARVLAGGTDTQYF. CDR3 DNA: TGCAGTGCTAGGGTGCTAGCGGGAGGGACAGATACGCAGTATTTT.

This clonotype was recorded at least ten times. The chain recombines TRBV5-1 with TRBJ2-7; no firm D call. V shed 2 bases and J shed 5 bases, with 11 bases lying between them. Germline values: CDR1 SGHRS, CDR2 YFSETQ. The CDR3 spans 13 residues. CDR3 amino acids: CASSFSAEDEQYF. As DNA, the CDR3 is TGCGCCAGCAGCTTTTCGGCCGAGGACGAGCAGTACTTC.

This clonotype was found a few times. The chain uses TRBV6-1 and TRBJ2-7, with 9 bases aligning to TRBD2. Germline V lookup: CDR1 MNHNS, CDR2 SASEGT. CDR3 size: 13 residues. Germline trimming cut 11 bases from V and 5 bases from J; bases unmatched to any gene: 10. DNA of the CDR3: TGTGCCGCAGGCAATAGCGGGAGTCACGAGCAGTACTTC. Encoded protein: CAAGNSGSHEQYF.

There are a few counts of this clonotype. The chain links TRBV20-1 to TRBJ2-7, with 13 bases fitting TRBD2. This CDR3 comprises 14 residues. Germline loops: CDR1 DFQATT, CDR2 SNEGSKA (reference sequence). After removal of 3 bases from V and 4 bases from J, the junction contained 3 bases not matched to a gene. For the CDR3, the DNA is TGCAGTGCTAGCGGGACTAGCGGGAATTACGAGCAGTACTTC. Protein: CSASGTSGNYEQYF.